This T cell receptor (beta chain) was documented in a study of Ad26.COV2.S vaccination and SARS-CoV-2 variants. General study findings and limits: Assessments of TCR breadth and depth may have underestimated the total T cell responses. Placebo recipients showed lower spike-specific TCR breadth than vaccinees.

The assay was immunoSEQ multiplex PCR, and TCRdb's table has in-frame clones only and misses some. The sample includes under 500,000 clones, roughly 90% of them seen just once. Treatment in this sample: roughly 18 received Ad26.COV2.S at low or high dose, single or two shots; about 5 received placebo; per-sample allocation not given. Collection of the samples took place on day 63 after the first injection of vaccine or placebo. As its vector, the vaccine had Ad26, which expressed Wuhan-strain SARS-CoV-2 spike. Trimming took off 2 bases at V and 2 bases at J, with 6 bases between the two ends. Per germline, CDR1 SGHAT and CDR2 FQNNGV. CDR3 length equals 13 residues. Comments on this clone: Its target is not known.

Sequencing used peripheral blood, obtained in a trial of Ad26.COV2.S vaccine versus placebo. This TCR was sampled from a person aged 18-65 years who received the Ad26.COV2.S COVID-19 vaccine or a placebo. The chain carries TRBV11-2 and TRBJ2-5; D gene unclear. CDR3 in DNA: TGTGCCAGCAGCTTAAGGGTGCAAGAGACCCAGTACTTC. Its protein is CASSLRVQETQYF. The full variable domain, in which reference TRBV11-2 and TRBJ2-5 provide the parts outside the CDR3, is EAGVAQSPRYKIIEKRQSVAFWCNPISGHATLYWYQQILGQGPKLLIQFQNNGVVDDSQLPKDRFSAERLKGVDSTLKIQPAKLEDSAVYLCASSLRVQETQYFGPGTRLLVL.